These 2 T cell receptor beta chains share one sample of origin, sequenced in a study of T cell responses to AZD1222 COVID-19 vaccine. The table came from immunoSEQ multiplex PCR; TCRdb's copy has only in-frame clones and leaves some out. The repertoire holds some 130,000 clones, with roughly nine tenths as singletons. The input for sequencing was peripheral blood, taken on day 0 of AZD1222 vaccination. The receptors here all came from an adult in good health.

The chain joins TRBV28 to TRBJ2-7, with 8 bases fitting TRBD2. The CDR3 contains 13 residues. CDR1 is MDHEN and CDR2 is SYDVKM in the germline V gene. The junction had 4 bases not matched to a gene; V was cut back by 6 bases and J by 3 bases. CDR3: CASRVSGNYEQYF. The CDR3 coding sequence is TGTGCCAGCAGGGTTAGCGGGAACTACGAGCAGTACTTC. The whole variable domain, filled in from reference TRBV28 and TRBJ2-7, reads DVKVTQSSRYLVKRTGEKVFLECVQDMDHENMFWYRQDPGLGLRLIYFSYDVKMKEKGDIPEGYSVSREKKERFSLILESASTNQTSMYLCASRVSGNYEQYFGPGTRLTVT.

The CDR3 bases are TGTGCCACCAGTGAGGGACAGGGGGAATATCAGCCCCAGCATTTT. This encodes CATSEGQGEYQPQHF. The chain combines TRBV24-1 with TRBJ1-5; 11 bases align to TRBD1. V trimming: 4 bases; J trimming: 5 bases; junction bases outside the gene matches: 3. This CDR3 region has 15 residues. Germline CDR1 reads KGHDR; CDR2 reads SFDVKD.